The 30 T cell receptor beta chains given below trace back to one sample, sequenced in a study of blood T cell repertoires in COVID-19. Profiling relied on immunoSEQ multiplex PCR, and the TCRdb table lists in-frame clones only, not all of them. The sample records about 210,000 clones, around four fifths being singletons. Sequencing input: peripheral blood. These receptors were taken from a man in his fifties or sixties with active or convalescent COVID-19.

This chain joins TRBV7-9 and TRBJ2-3; weak D call: TRBD2 (5 bases). There are 16 residues in the CDR3. CDR1 is SEHNR and CDR2 is FQNEAQ in the germline V gene (reference sequence). Deletions cut 6 bases from V and 3 bases from J, with 19 bases between. CDR3 nucleotides: TGTGCCAGCAGTCCCTATCTCGGGAAGAGGACAGATACGCAGTATTTT. Residues: CASSPYLGKRTDTQYF.

This chain connects TRBV11-2 to TRBJ1-2; D is perhaps TRBD1 (5 bases). Germline CDR1 and CDR2: SGHAT and FQNNGV. Between the trimmed V and J ends, which lost 1 base and 6 bases, there was a span of 12 bases. The CDR3 is 14 amino acids. The CDR3 DNA follows: TGTGCCAGCAGCTTAGTGGGCAGGGAAGATGGCTACACCTTC. Translating it yields CASSLVGREDGYTF.

This clone has more than one count but fewer than ten. This chain links TRBV6-5 with TRBJ1-6, with 9 bases identical to TRBD1. The ends lost 2 bases at V and 9 bases at J; junction bases unmatched: 5. The CDR3 loop spans 15 amino acids. Per germline, CDR1 MNHEY and CDR2 SVGAGI. CDR3 DNA: TGTGCCAGCAGTTACGTACAGGGGGCGAGTTCACCCCTCCACTTT. Amino acids: CASSYVQGASSPLHF.

This chain links TRBV3-1 (or the pseudogene TRBV3-2) with TRBJ1-1; 7 bases map to TRBD1. Germline V CDR1 and CDR2: LGHDT, YNNKEL (reference sequence). This CDR3 contains 15 residues. Losses at the gene ends were 8 bases for V and 0 bases for J; bases not matched to a gene: 9. The CDR3 coding sequence is TGTGCCAGCCGGGTAGGAGGGGGCATGAACACTGAAGCTTTCTTT. Translation: CASRVGGGMNTEAFF.

The V call is TRBV7-3, the J call TRBJ2-1; TRBD2 agrees at 8 bases. The germline CDR1 and CDR2 sequences are SGHTA and FQGTGA. The CDR3 spans 14 residues. With 4 bases clipped from V and 9 bases from J, the junction kept 8 bases outside the gene matches. The CDR3 coding sequence is TGTGCCAGCAGCTCACTAGCGGAAGGTAGTGAGCAGTTCTTC. Its translation: CASSSLAEGSEQFF.

The chain combines TRBV9 with TRBJ2-1; 15 bases map to TRBD2. Germline V gene lookup returns CDR1 SGDLS and CDR2 YYNGEE. V lost 2 bases to trimming and J lost 10 bases; unmatched junction nucleotides: 16. This CDR3 contains 19 residues. CDR3 DNA: TGTGCCAGCAGCGTCCCGGGACTAGCGGGGGGCCCAATTCCCATCGAGCAGTTCTTC. This sequence encodes CASSVPGLAGGPIPIEQFF. The full variable domain, rest sourced from reference TRBV9 and TRBJ2-1, is DSGVTQTPKHLITATGQRVTLRCSPRSGDLSVYWYQQSLDQGLQFLIQYYNGEERAKGNILERFSAQQFPDLHSELNLSSLELGDSALYFCASSVPGLAGGPIPIEQFFGPGTRLTVL.

V and J are TRBV19 and TRBJ2-1, with 13 nucleotides matching TRBD2. Germline V gene data show CDR1 as LNHDA and CDR2 as SQIVND (reference sequence). With V trimmed by 7 bases and J by 6 bases, 15 bases remained unmatched. The CDR3 has 18 amino acids. The CDR3 loop reads CASTLRLAGGGGGNEQFF. The CDR3 DNA reads TGTGCCAGTACCCTTCGACTAGCGGGAGGCGGGGGGGGCAATGAGCAGTTCTTC.

The chain couples TRBV30 to TRBJ1-3; D remains unclear. CDR1 and CDR2 from the germline V gene are GTSNPN and SVGIG (reference sequence). CDR3 length: 14 amino acids. V lost 3 bases to trimming and J lost 0 bases, with 9 bases between them. DNA for the CDR3: TGTGCCTGGAGAAATCTAGGCTCTGGAAACACCATATATTTT. Residues: CAWRNLGSGNTIYF.

V gene TRBV7-9 combines with J gene TRBJ2-5, with 7 bases aligning to TRBD2. Looked up from germline, CDR1 is SEHNR and CDR2 is FQNEAQ (reference sequence). CDR3 length: 14 residues. The trim removed 5 bases at V and 4 bases at J, leaving 7 bases unmatched. This CDR3 reads CASSPESGGETQYF. The CDR3 DNA reads as TGTGCCAGCAGCCCTGAATCGGGGGGAGAGACCCAGTACTTC.

This sequence joins TRBV10-3 and TRBJ2-1, with 7 positions matching TRBD2. Germline lookup yields CDR1 ENHRY and CDR2 SYGVKD. The ends lost 5 bases at V and 4 bases at J; junction bases unmatched: 5. This CDR3 has 14 residues. CDR3 amino acids: CAISREGSYNEQFF. For the CDR3, the DNA is TGTGCCATCAGTAGGGAGGGGAGTTACAATGAGCAGTTCTTC.

V usage is TRBV2 and J usage is TRBJ1-3, with D unresolved. Germline V gives CDR1 SNHLY, CDR2 FYNNEI. Trimming removed 4 bases at V and 0 bases at J, with 10 bases between. This CDR3 has 15 amino acids. The CDR3 DNA reads TGTGCCAGCAGTGTGGGCAAAAGCTCTGGAAACACCATATATTTT. Encoded protein: CASSVGKSSGNTIYF.

This chain connects TRBV3-1 (or the pseudogene TRBV3-2) to TRBJ2-7; D is unclear. The CDR3 is 11 residues long. The V gene lost 3 bases and the J gene lost 3 bases, with 3 bases spanning the gap. Per germline, CDR1 LGHDT and CDR2 YNNKEL (reference sequence). This CDR3 reads CASSHSYEQYF. CDR3 DNA: TGTGCCAGCAGCCATAGCTACGAGCAGTACTTC.

The chain joins TRBV3-1 (or the pseudogene TRBV3-2) to TRBJ2-1; TRBD1 matches 10 bases. CDR1 is LGHDT, CDR2 YNNKEL, per germline (reference sequence). The CDR3 sequence is 14 residues long. The junction had 5 bases not matched to a gene; V was cut back by 3 bases and J by 9 bases. CDR3 residues: CASSHQDRGGEQFF. In nucleotides, the CDR3 is TGTGCCAGCAGCCACCAGGACAGGGGGGGTGAGCAGTTCTTC.

The V and J genes are TRBV6-6 and TRBJ1-6; 7 bases align to TRBD1. The CDR3 extends over 12 amino acids. CDR1 MNHNY and CDR2 SVGAGI come from the germline V gene (reference sequence). V gave up 5 bases and J gave up 14 bases; unmatched junction bases: 6. The CDR3 loop reads CASSPQGTALHF. CDR3 bases: TGTGCCAGCAGTCCACAGGGGACGGCCCTCCACTTT.

This chain links TRBV29-1 with TRBJ2-3; 10 positions match TRBD1. This CDR3 has 18 residues. V lost 7 bases to trimming and J lost 0 bases; unmatched junction nucleotides: 16. Germline CDR1 reads SQVTM; CDR2 reads ANQGSEA. CDR3 region: CSASGDRGGQGSTDTQYF. The CDR3 bases are TGCAGCGCCTCGGGTGATAGGGGGGGACAGGGGAGCACAGATACGCAGTATTTT.

This clone was counted once. CDR3 region: CASSLRALAGGPDTQYF. The CDR3 region has the DNA TGTGCCAGCAGCTTAAGGGCACTAGCGGGAGGGCCGGATACGCAGTATTTT. V usage is TRBV7-3 and J usage is TRBJ2-3; TRBD2 matches 13 bases. CDR1 SGHTA and CDR2 FQGTGA come from the germline V gene. The CDR3 runs to 17 residues. The J segment lost 6 bases and the V segment lost 1 base, leaving 7 bases of the junction unmatched.

The chain has TRBV5-1 and TRBJ1-2, with D perhaps TRBD1 (5 bases). V was cut by 1 base and J by 1 base, with 14 bases left in between. CDR1 and CDR2 (germline): SGHRS, YFSETQ. CDR3 size: 16 residues. The CDR3, as DNA: TGCGCCAGCAGCTTGAGGGGTGACCGCCTTAACTATGGCTACACCTTC. It encodes CASSLRGDRLNYGYTF.

The chain joins TRBV6-6 to TRBJ2-1, with 11 bases lining up with TRBD1. V gave up 2 bases and J gave up 10 bases; unmatched junction bases: 10. This CDR3 is 16 amino acids long. Germline V gene sequence: CDR1 MNHNY, CDR2 SVGAGI (reference sequence). The CDR3 bases are TGTGCCAGCAGTTACCTCCGGACAGGGGGCGGCGAGGAGCAGTTCTTC. Translated: CASSYLRTGGGEEQFF.

The rearrangement joins TRBV4-1 to TRBJ1-5; D perhaps matches TRBD1 (5 bases). The CDR3 loop spans 16 amino acids. Trimming shortened V by 4 bases and J by 1 base, and 14 bases separated the two germline ends. Looked up from germline, CDR1 is MGHRA and CDR2 is YSYEKL. In nucleotides, the CDR3 is TGCGCCAGCAGCCCTTACGGAGGGGCGAGCAATCAGCCCCAGCATTTT. Translating it yields CASSPYGGASNQPQHF.

The V call is TRBV18, the J call TRBJ2-1; TRBD2 matches 7 bases. The germline V gene encodes CDR1 KGHSH and CDR2 LQKENI. The CDR3 loop spans 12 amino acids. V lost 8 bases, J lost 4 bases, and 2 bases stayed unmatched. The DNA of the CDR3 is TGTGCCAGCGGGAGGGGTTACAATGAGCAGTTCTTC. It encodes CASGRGYNEQFF.

This clone has just a few counts. The gene calls are TRBV7-3 and TRBJ2-1; unclear D gene. CDR3 length: 14 amino acids. The germline V gene encodes CDR1 SGHTA and CDR2 FQGTGA. V was clipped by 2 bases and J by 5 bases, with 10 bases between them. This CDR3 reads CASSLLNTNNEQFF. In DNA, the CDR3 is TGTGCCAGCAGCTTATTGAACACCAACAATGAGCAGTTCTTC.

This chain links TRBV5-5 with TRBJ2-2; D gene unclear. Germline CDR1 SGHKS, CDR2 YYEKEE (reference sequence). Trimming left V 4 bases short and J 2 bases short, with 6 bases between. There are 13 residues in the CDR3. CDR3 coding DNA: TGTGCCAGCAGCCTTACAAACACCGGGGAGCTGTTTTTT. Protein: CASSLTNTGELFF.

V and J are TRBV2 and TRBJ2-4; D is perhaps TRBD1 (6 bases). The V gene's germline CDR1 is SNHLY and CDR2 FYNNEI. V gave up 4 bases and J gave up 0 bases, with 16 bases separating them. This CDR3 region has 17 residues. CDR3 bases: TGTGCCAGCAGTGCCAGGGGTGCCGTACTAGCCAAAAACATTCAGTACTTC. Encoded protein: CASSARGAVLAKNIQYF.

The rearrangement uses TRBV30 and TRBJ1-2; 7 bases agree with TRBD1. This CDR3 comprises 12 residues. The germline V gene encodes CDR1 GTSNPN and CDR2 SVGIG (reference sequence). V gave up 8 bases and J gave up 2 bases; unmatched junction bases: 5. The CDR3 DNA reads TGTGCCGGACGGGACAGAAACTATGGCTACACCTTC. Encoded protein: CAGRDRNYGYTF.

Only a few counts were recorded for this clone. J is TRBJ1-2 and V is TRBV7-9; TRBD1 agrees at 7 bases. The CDR3 is made up of 15 amino acids. Trimming cost V 7 bases and J 1 base; bases outside gene matches: 9. CDR1 is SEHNR and CDR2 is FQNEAQ in the germline V gene (reference sequence). In DNA form, the CDR3 reads TGTGCCAGCACCCTTTTGACAGGGAGTAACTATGGCTACACCTTC. Its translation is CASTLLTGSNYGYTF.

The J gene is TRBJ1-2, the V gene TRBV5-1, with 8 nucleotides matching TRBD1. Trimming removed 4 bases from V and 3 bases from J; junction bases left unmatched: 11. The CDR3 covers 16 residues. Germline V gene sequence: CDR1 SGHRS, CDR2 YFSETQ. CDR3 nucleotide sequence: TGCGCCAGCAGCCCATCACTGACGGACAGGGACTATGGCTACACCTTC. As protein: CASSPSLTDRDYGYTF.

The rearrangement joins TRBV27 to TRBJ2-5; 7 bases are a match to TRBD1. The CDR3 totals 14 residues. With 6 bases clipped from V and 2 bases from J, the junction kept 6 bases outside the gene matches. Germline assignment: CDR1 MNHEY and CDR2 SMNVEV (reference sequence). This CDR3 reads CASRPTGVQETQYF. The CDR3 DNA follows: TGTGCCAGCAGACCTACAGGGGTTCAAGAGACCCAGTACTTC.

This chain uses TRBV24-1 with TRBJ2-3; 10 bases agree with TRBD2. The CDR3 is 17 amino acids. Losses at the gene ends were 3 bases for V and 1 base for J; bases not matched to a gene: 6. Germline lookup yields CDR1 KGHDR and CDR2 SFDVKD. The CDR3 sequence is CATSDPNLAGGTDTQYF. CDR3 bases: TGTGCCACCAGTGATCCCAATCTAGCGGGAGGCACAGATACGCAGTATTTT.

The V call is TRBV5-5, the J call TRBJ2-7; 7 bases map to TRBD1. Germline CDR1 and CDR2: SGHKS and YYEKEE (reference sequence). The CDR3 is made up of 14 amino acids. Unmatched junction bases numbered 8, after V lost 3 bases and J lost 5 bases. The CDR3 bases are TGTGCCAGCAGCTGGGGACGTACAGGGGACGAGCAGTACTTC. It specifies CASSWGRTGDEQYF.

The V call is TRBV28, the J call TRBJ2-3; D call uncertain. The CDR3 is made up of 15 amino acids. Germline assignment: CDR1 MDHEN and CDR2 SYDVKM. V gave up 1 base and J gave up 1 base, with 9 bases separating them. CDR3 in amino acids: CASSLSAAGTDTQYF. CDR3 sequence (DNA): TGTGCCAGCAGTTTATCTGCGGCGGGCACAGATACGCAGTATTTT.